This TCR beta chain originates from a study of blood T cell repertoires in COVID-19 (dated by TCRdb to about 2020). Some background on the complete study: Samples covering the acute and convalescent phases of COVID-19 were provided by collaborators in the United States, Italy and Spain. The prospective study material was composed of cDNA or gDNA derived from T cells, B-cell-depleted T cells, or PBMCs. Subjects who had been exposed to COVID-19, were actively infected with it, or had recovered from it provided the deeply sampled blood TCRbeta repertoires that made up the dataset. The repertoires were released in a freely available public database intended as a resource for research on the immune response to SARS-CoV-2. The samples were drawn from the first 160 participants of the ongoing ImmuneRACE study and from under 1,500 subjects provided by 6 global collaborators. The sample metadata nearly always contained a de-identified subject ID, COVID-19 status, age in years and sex. Where available, HLA class I and class II types were obtained from metadata supplied by the sample provider rather than from assay-based typing. Broader findings and caveats from the paper: Clinical and demographic metadata were provided uncurated, with the amount varying by source and participant.

Worth noting for this clone: This receptor's antigen is unknown. Base qualities are missing; no much larger clone stands one base away.

Counted from cysteine to phenylalanine, this CDR3 has 15 amino acids. Only the CDR3 part of the read is kept: 45 bases, read in frame from the first base. CDR1 and CDR2 were assigned from the germline V gene (reference sequence) as SGHKS and YYEKEE. Germline trimming: 3 bases from V, 5 bases from J; junction bases outside gene matches: 9. The immunoSEQ Assay, a bias-controlled multiplex PCR, was used to amplify TCRbeta CDR3 regions from genomic DNA. Per the authors' processing: The number of nucleated cells in each sample was estimated by amplification of reference gene primers within the assay. To quantify the absolute abundance of each unique TCRbeta CDR3 rearrangement, sequence reads were collapsed and filtered. For each sample, productive Simpson clonality was calculated by taking the square root of Simpson's diversity index across productive rearrangements. This immuneACCESS table, as held by TCRdb, lists in-frame sequences with V and J called but not all clones. Of the missing ones, under half trace to an unresolved V gene in checked studies; the others have no known cause. The V and J calls and clone size come from that table; D and trimming were worked out from the DNA. The sample has 45,000 to 55,000 clones on record, just over 85% of them singletons. Around 11% of the sample rests with the top ten.

Whole blood was collected in K2EDTA tubes by collaborating institutions according to the institutions' own protocols. For TCRbeta analysis, collaborators shipped samples as frozen whole blood, isolated PBMCs, or DNA extracted from either of those sample types. The TCR comes from a man aged 65-85 years with active COVID-19. The rearranged segments are TRBV5-5 and TRBJ2-5, with 8 bases in between that match TRBD1. Sequencing was performed on peripheral blood. This receptor carries the CDR3 CASSYGQGRGETQYF. The DNA sequence follows: TGTGCCAGCAGCTACGGACAGGGTAGAGGGGAGACCCAGTACTTC.